This TCR beta chain was identified during a study of blood T cell repertoires in COVID-19 (TCRdb year 2020). Regarding the research as a whole: Samples from collaborators originated in the United States, Italy and Spain and spanned both the acute and convalescent phases of COVID-19. The prospective study material was composed of cDNA or gDNA derived from T cells, B-cell-depleted T cells, or PBMCs. Deeply sampled blood TCRbeta repertoires from subjects exposed to, actively infected with, or recovered from COVID-19 were included in the dataset. A freely available public database, intended as a resource for researchers studying the immune response to SARS-CoV-2, is where the repertoires were released. The samples were drawn from two sources: the first 160 participants of the ongoing ImmuneRACE study, and about 1,300 subjects contributed by 6 global collaborators. Nearly every sample came with metadata listing a de-identified subject ID, COVID-19 status, age in years and sex. Where HLA class I and class II types were available, the types were taken from metadata supplied by the sample provider, not from assay-based typing.

The immunoSEQ Assay, a bias-controlled multiplex PCR, was used to amplify TCRbeta CDR3 regions from genomic DNA. Concerning the study's data processing: Within the assay, amplification of reference gene primers was used to estimate how many nucleated cells each sample contained. To quantify the absolute abundance of each unique TCRbeta CDR3 rearrangement, sequence reads were collapsed and filtered. For each sample, productive Simpson clonality was calculated as the square root of Simpson's diversity index over productive rearrangements. Here the immuneACCESS table is served through TCRdb, limited to in-frame sequences with V and J called. Missing clones are a known gap in these copies; in checked studies unresolved V genes cover under half, and the rest lacks a known reason. V, J and clone size are taken as reported in that table, and D and trimming were inferred from the DNA itself. The sample table records 200,000 to 300,000 clones; 75% to 85% of these occur just once. In total, the top ten clones hold around 7% of the sample.

With regard to this clone: Its antigen target is currently unknown. No base qualities exist here, and no much larger clone lies one base off it.

Trimming takes 4 bases off V and 4 bases off J; junction bases not matched to a gene: 8. The CDR3 numbers 15 residues from cysteine through phenylalanine. The entry retains the CDR3 DNA only, 45 bases that are in frame from base 1. Based on the germline V gene, the CDR1 and CDR2 sequences are SGHVS and FNYEAQ. Overall study results and their limits: How much clinical and demographic metadata was included differed by source and by participant, and the metadata was provided uncurated.

One collaborating source in Seattle enrolled patients during active infection and followed them longitudinally through the course of disease. Each collaborating institution followed its own protocols to collect whole blood in K2EDTA tubes. For TCRbeta analysis, collaborator samples were shipped as frozen whole blood, as isolated PBMCs, or as DNA extracted from either sample type. The sequencing sample was made of peripheral blood. The sequence was obtained from a woman of 80 years or more with COVID-19, enrolled during active disease. The chain uses TRBV7-6 and TRBJ2-7; TRBD1 lines up with 9 middle nucleotides. The DNA sequence is TGTGCCAGCAGCTCCGTACAGGGGGCAAAGTACGAGCAGTACTTC. Its product reads: CASSSVQGAKYEQYF.